This entry lists 28 T cell receptor beta chains sequenced from one sample in a study of technical replicates of blood from a handful of donors. Data came from immunoSEQ multiplex PCR; TCRdb stores just in-frame clones and leaves some out. The table has fewer than 70,000 clones, less than 90% seen once. What was sequenced was PBMCs. These receptors originate from a human donor in good health. Some clones in this sample may be carry-over from other donors' samples.

The chain uses TRBV6-5 and TRBJ1-1; a possible D gene is TRBD1 (6 bases). The CDR3 length is 15 residues. The germline gives CDR1 MNHEY, CDR2 SVGAGI. V shed 5 bases and J shed 6 bases, with 19 bases lying between them. CDR3 sequence: CASSPPGAPFSEAFF. The CDR3 coding sequence is TGTGCCAGCAGTCCTCCAGGGGCGCCTTTTTCTGAAGCTTTCTTT.

The chain carries TRBV11-2 and TRBJ1-3; TRBD1 agrees at 10 bases. This CDR3 region has 14 residues. The V segment lost 11 bases and the J segment 7 bases; nucleotides outside the gene matches: 11. Germline-derived CDR1 and CDR2 are SGHAT and FQNNGV. The CDR3 loop is CASLSPGQGNTIYF. The CDR3 DNA reads TGTGCCTCCCTAAGTCCGGGACAGGGGAACACCATATATTTT.

The J gene is TRBJ1-1, the V gene TRBV5-1; D gene unclear. CDR1 and CDR2 from the germline V gene are SGHRS and YFSETQ. Trimming took off 2 bases at V and 2 bases at J, with 7 bases between the two ends. The CDR3 runs 13 residues. The CDR3 here is CASSFRKNTEAFF. The CDR3 DNA follows: TGCGCCAGCAGCTTCAGGAAAAACACTGAAGCTTTCTTT.

As to this clone: At one end the junction does not follow the germline gene, possibly because of a read error. The chain combines TRBV7-2 with TRBJ2-3, with no clear D. Germline V gene lookup returns CDR1 SGHTA and CDR2 FQGNSA. The CDR3 totals 13 residues. The CDR3 DNA reads as TGTGCCAGCAGCTTAGTCCAAATTGATACGCAGTGTTTT. It encodes CASSLVQIDTQCF.

V is TRBV13 and J is TRBJ1-1; TRBD1 matches at 9 bases. The CDR3 consists of 14 residues. The junction had 5 bases not matched to a gene; V was cut back by 6 bases and J by 3 bases. Germline V gives CDR1 PRHDT, CDR2 FYEKMQ (reference sequence). CDR3 DNA: TGTGCCAGCAGTACAGGGGGCCTGTACACTGAAGCTTTCTTT. Translating gives CASSTGGLYTEAFF.

J is TRBJ1-1 and V is TRBV4-1; 8 nucleotides match TRBD1. The CDR3 covers 16 residues. V lost 1 base, J lost 2 bases, and 6 bases stayed unmatched. Per germline, CDR1 MGHRA and CDR2 YSYEKL. The CDR3 here is CASSQGMGQANTEAFF. The CDR3 bases are TGCGCCAGCAGCCAAGGGATGGGACAGGCCAACACTGAAGCTTTCTTT.

CDR3 sequence reads: CASSLVSTGTSEAFF. The CDR3, as DNA: TGTGCCAGCAGCTTAGTCTCGACAGGGACCTCTGAAGCTTTCTTT. The rearrangement uses TRBV7-8 and TRBJ1-1; 7 bases align to TRBD1. V shed 1 base, J shed 6 bases, and the junction held 8 bases outside the gene matches. This CDR3 has 15 amino acids. Germline V lookup: CDR1 SGHVS, CDR2 FQNEAQ.

This chain links TRBV7-6 with TRBJ2-7; 8 bases fit TRBD2. The CDR3 is made up of 16 amino acids. V shed 1 base and J 7 bases; nucleotides not matched to a gene: 12. Germline CDR1 is SGHVS and CDR2 is FNYEAQ. The CDR3 DNA is TGTGCCAGCAGCTTAGAGGGTAGCGGGGTGCCTCAAGAGCAGTACTTC. This sequence encodes CASSLEGSGVPQEQYF.

The chain has TRBV5-1 and TRBJ1-2, with unresolved D. Germline CDR1 is SGHRS and CDR2 is YFSETQ. Trimming left V 5 bases short and J 0 bases short, with 11 bases between. This CDR3 contains 14 residues. The CDR3 region has the DNA TGCGCCAGCAGGATCCCAACTACTAACTATGGCTACACCTTC. Translating it yields CASRIPTTNYGYTF.

The chain is built from TRBV14 and TRBJ2-7; TRBD1 might be the D (5 bases). There are 15 residues in the CDR3. V gave up 0 bases and J gave up 3 bases, with 12 bases separating them. In germline, CDR1 is SGHDN, CDR2 FVKESK. The CDR3 here is CASSQDRVGLYEQYF. The CDR3, as DNA: TGTGCCAGCAGCCAAGACAGGGTAGGGCTCTACGAGCAGTACTTC. The full variable domain, its missing parts supplied by reference TRBV14 and TRBJ2-7, is EAGVTQFPSHSVIEKGQTVTLRCDPISGHDNLYWYRRVMGKEIKFLLHFVKESKQDESGMPNNRFLAERTGGTYSTLKVQPAELEDSGVYFCASSQDRVGLYEQYFGPGTRLTVT.

The chain uses TRBV30 and TRBJ1-3; D not resolved. Between the trimmed V and J ends, which lost 4 bases and 0 bases, there was a span of 10 bases. Germline values: CDR1 GTSNPN, CDR2 SVGIG (reference sequence). The CDR3 covers 14 residues. CDR3: CAWTDFSSGNTIYF. CDR3 nucleotide sequence: TGTGCCTGGACGGACTTTAGCTCTGGAAACACCATATATTTT.

The V and J genes are TRBV18 and TRBJ2-7, with D tentatively TRBD1 (6 bases). V gave up 5 bases and J gave up 0 bases, with 17 bases separating them. CDR3 size: 16 residues. CDR1 is KGHSH and CDR2 is LQKENI in the germline V gene. The CDR3 reads CASSTGHGRGSYEQYF. The CDR3, as DNA: TGTGCCAGCTCAACGGGTCATGGCAGGGGCTCCTACGAGCAGTACTTC.

The rearrangement joins TRBV2 to TRBJ2-7; 8 nucleotides line up with TRBD2. V was clipped by 5 bases and J by 7 bases; unmatched bases: 7. The CDR3 length is 13 residues. Looked up from germline, CDR1 is SNHLY and CDR2 is FYNNEI. CDR3 amino acids: CASSPGGGFEQYF. Here the CDR3 DNA reads TGTGCCAGCAGTCCGGGAGGGGGGTTTGAGCAGTACTTC.

The rearrangement links TRBV19 to TRBJ1-1; D might be TRBD1 (6 bases). V dropped 10 bases and J dropped 9 bases, with 15 bases sitting between them. The CDR3 is 11 amino acids. CDR1 is LNHDA, CDR2 SQIVND, per germline (reference sequence). The CDR3 loop is CATKGDVKAFF. For the CDR3, the DNA is TGTGCCACCAAGGGGGATGTTAAAGCTTTCTTT.

The chain is built from TRBV27 and TRBJ1-3, with D maybe TRBD1 (6 bases). V lost 5 bases, J lost 1 base, and 9 bases lay in between. Germline CDR1 is MNHEY and CDR2 is SMNVEV (reference sequence). CDR3 length: 14 residues. CDR3 in amino acids: CASSRGGSGNTIYF. The CDR3 DNA sequence: TGTGCCAGCAGTAGGGGGGGTTCTGGAAACACCATATATTTT.

This sequence joins TRBV2 and TRBJ2-7, with 8 bases lining up with TRBD2. V gave up 4 bases and J gave up 2 bases; unmatched junction bases: 7. This CDR3 has 15 residues. Germline CDR1 reads SNHLY; CDR2 reads FYNNEI. CDR3: CASSASLGLAYEQYF. The CDR3 DNA is TGTGCCAGCAGTGCCTCTTTGGGACTAGCCTACGAGCAGTACTTC. Looking up the rest from reference TRBV2 and TRBJ2-7 gives the full variable domain: EPEVTQTPSHQVTQMGQEVILRCVPISNHLYFYWYRQILGQKVEFLVSFYNNEISEKSEIFDDQFSVERPDGSNFTLKIRSTKLEDSAMYFCASSASLGLAYEQYFGPGTRLTVT.

The chain combines TRBV7-9 with TRBJ2-3; TRBD1 aligns across 9 bases. The germline gives CDR1 SEHNR, CDR2 FQNEAQ (reference sequence). V lost 6 bases, J lost 4 bases, and 11 bases stayed unmatched. The length of the CDR3 is 16 residues. Written as DNA, the CDR3 is TGTGCCAGCAGTTACCGTAAGGGACAGGGAGCAGATACGCAGTATTTT. Protein product: CASSYRKGQGADTQYF.

V usage is TRBV5-6 and J usage is TRBJ2-5; 9 nucleotides line up with TRBD1. The CDR3 consists of 16 residues. Per the germline V gene, CDR1 is SGHDT and CDR2 is YYEEEE. Unmatched junction bases numbered 17, after V lost 8 bases and J lost 6 bases. The CDR3 DNA sequence: TGTGCCAGTGGCCCGATAGGGACAGGGATTTGGAAGACCCAGTACTTC. Its translation: CASGPIGTGIWKTQYF.

The chain employs TRBV10-3 and TRBJ2-1, with 8 bases fitting TRBD1. Germline CDR1 reads ENHRY; CDR2 reads SYGVKD. Trimming at V came to 2 bases and at J to 1 base, leaving 7 bases not matched to a gene. The CDR3 sequence is 17 residues long. CDR3 sequence: CAISEKTGGRSYNEQFF. The CDR3 bases are TGTGCCATCAGTGAGAAAACAGGGGGTCGTTCCTACAATGAGCAGTTCTTC.

V gene TRBV5-5 combines with J gene TRBJ2-1; 12 bases match TRBD2. Germline lookup yields CDR1 SGHKS and CDR2 YYEKEE (reference sequence). V lost 4 bases to trimming and J lost 5 bases; unmatched junction nucleotides: 4. The CDR3 loop spans 15 amino acids. Written as DNA, the CDR3 is TGTGCCAGCAGCCCGGGGACTAGCGGGCACAATGAGCAGTTCTTC. This gives the protein CASSPGTSGHNEQFF.

The chain couples TRBV5-6 to TRBJ2-5, with TRBD2 matching 9 bases. Per the germline V gene, CDR1 is SGHDT and CDR2 is YYEEEE. There are 16 residues in the CDR3. The V gene end was trimmed by 4 bases and the J gene end by 5 bases; junction bases not matched to a gene: 12. Written as DNA, the CDR3 is TGTGCCAGCAGCATACTAGCGGGTAGATTCCATGAGACCCAGTACTTC. This encodes CASSILAGRFHETQYF.

The chain uses TRBV5-8 and TRBJ2-1; D perhaps matches TRBD2 (5 bases). The CDR3 contains 12 residues. With 6 bases removed from V and 16 bases from J, the gap between germline ends came to 20 bases. CDR1 and CDR2 from the germline V gene are SGHTS and YDEGEE. The CDR3 DNA is TGTGCCAGCAACCTTGGCGCAGGAGGTTATTTCTTC. The encoded protein is CASNLGAGGYFF.

CDR3 DNA: TGTGCCAGCAGCCTAGAATGGAGCACAGATACGCAGTATTTT. This gives the protein CASSLEWSTDTQYF. The chain has TRBV5-6 and TRBJ2-3, with D unclear. Germline V lookup: CDR1 SGHDT, CDR2 YYEEEE. Deletions cut 4 bases from V and 0 bases from J, with 9 bases between. The CDR3 spans 14 residues.

The gene calls are TRBV5-6 and TRBJ2-1; TRBD2 aligns across 11 bases. Germline CDR1 and CDR2: SGHDT and YYEEEE. Trimming removed 4 bases from V and 4 bases from J; junction bases left unmatched: 7. CDR3 length equals 16 residues. The CDR3 spells CASSLPGLAAYNEQFF. The CDR3 DNA sequence: TGTGCCAGCAGCCTTCCGGGACTAGCGGCTTACAATGAGCAGTTCTTC.

The chain joins TRBV18 to TRBJ1-3; D call uncertain. The CDR3 contains 15 residues. V lost 3 bases and J lost 1, with 10 bases in between. CDR1 is KGHSH and CDR2 is LQKENI in the germline V gene. The CDR3, as DNA: TGTGCCAGCTCACCGCTCGGGGATTCTGGAAACACCATATATTTT. It encodes CASSPLGDSGNTIYF.

The gene calls are TRBV5-1 and TRBJ2-7; D is perhaps TRBD1 (5 bases). The CDR3 extends over 17 amino acids. Trimming stripped 0 bases from V and 3 bases from J, with 19 bases between. Germline CDR1 is SGHRS and CDR2 is YFSETQ. This chain's CDR3 is CASSLAGAQGRSYEQYF. The CDR3 DNA is TGCGCCAGCAGCTTGGCCGGTGCTCAGGGTCGGAGCTACGAGCAGTACTTC.

The J gene is TRBJ2-7, the V gene TRBV4-3; D call uncertain. Trimming shortened V by 3 bases and J by 3 bases, and 9 bases separated the two germline ends. This CDR3 spans 13 amino acids. Per germline, CDR1 LGHNA and CDR2 YSLEER. The CDR3 sequence is CASSQGRDYEQYF. In DNA, the CDR3 is TGCGCCAGCAGCCAGGGCAGAGACTACGAGCAGTACTTC.

V and J are TRBV2 and TRBJ2-1; D unclear. Per germline, CDR1 SNHLY and CDR2 FYNNEI. The CDR3 spans 14 residues. The V end lost 6 bases, the J end lost 8 bases, and 17 bases lay between the germline ends. This chain's CDR3 is CASRHDTPLDEQFF. In DNA, the CDR3 is TGTGCCAGCAGGCACGACACACCGCTGGATGAGCAGTTCTTC.